This T cell receptor (beta chain) was sequenced in a study of blood T cells in healthy people across ages (dated by TCRdb to 2013 to 2016). About the study as a whole: In model experiments, template switching captured roughly one uniquely barcoded TCR beta cDNA molecule for every two T cells. The study measured age-related changes in TCR beta repertoire diversity using deep sequencing normalized with unique cDNA molecular identifiers. The donors were split into four age groups: young (average around 15 years), middle-aged (39), aged (around 67) and long-lived (over 75). To avoid experimental bias, donors of different ages were distributed randomly across sequencing lanes. The study analyzed two additional independent replicas of 1 million unique cDNA reads from the same blood draw for two donors, one aged 18 to 30 and one aged 80 or older. The research as a whole found: Because the CMV infection status of the donors was unknown, age-related changes in expanded clonotypes may potentially have been confounded. Compared with the aged group, the long-lived group had more naive CD4+ T cells, fewer expanded clones and increased TCR diversity, suggesting age selection. Estimates of total diversity based on one million sequenced T cells were regarded as lower bounds and as underestimates. Because profiling used bulk unsorted PBMCs, naive and antigen-experienced compartments could not be compared conclusively. As age increased, observed TCR beta diversity per million T cells dropped in a roughly linear way, and a significant reduction was already evident by age roughly 40. A strong correlation was found between observed TCR beta diversity and the percentage of naive T cells measured by flow cytometry.

Donors were 30 to 45 systemically healthy Caucasian individuals from Russia aged 6 to 90 years. Each donor gave around 9.9 milliliters of peripheral blood, collected into EDTA-treated Vacutainer tubes. Ficoll-Paque density-gradient centrifugation was used to isolate PBMCs, with at least 6 million per sample. Total RNA was extracted from PBMCs with Trizol reagent, with at least 6 micrograms obtained per sample. The percentages of naive CD45RAhigh/CD27high T cells were determined by flow cytometry on a PBMC aliquot from every donor. The CDR3 starts with the cysteine, ends with the phenylalanine, and has 14 residues. Only CDR3 DNA remains: 42 bases, in frame from the first base. V is cut back by 0 bases and J by 5 bases, with 4 bases in the junction unmatched. From a lookup of the germline V gene (reference sequence), CDR1 and CDR2 are DFQATT and SNEGSKA. About this clonotype itself: No antigen is known for it. Per-base qualities were not stored, and no clone one base away is much larger.

Receptor libraries were prepared by 5' RACE. These reads were obtained on an Illumina HiSeq 2500. The second PCR ran for roughly 6 to 11 cycles and used a J-beta primer mix along with a sample-barcoded 5' primer. A template-switch 5' adaptor carrying 12 random nucleotides introduced a unique molecular identifier onto each TCR beta cDNA molecule. Each sample yielded at least 2.5 million CDR3-containing paired-end reads. First-strand cDNA was synthesized from all RNA with the Mint cDNA synthesis kit, primed by a TRBC-specific oligonucleotide. All cDNA was treated with uracil-DNA glycosylase and then went through a first 18-cycle PCR with the universal primers M1SS and BC2_uni_R. In the authors' own workflow: For normalization, 1 million high-quality reads were randomly selected from each sample, with every read carrying a distinct molecular identifier. Instead of being binned into consensus sequences, reads with shared molecular identifiers were discarded. MiTCR, run with a Q25 quality threshold and the strictest error-elimination algorithm, handled CDR3 identification, clonotype clustering and error correction. Lower-bound total TCR beta diversity was estimated with a nonparametric unseen species model using Euler transformation. In TCRdb, the public reads were trimmed at Q25 with fastp and aligned with MiXCR, with productive beta chains retained. Records with the same CDR3 protein are collapsed into one entry carrying the most frequent genes and DNA. The V and J calls, along with clone size, are taken from TCRdb and not from the paper's own processing. The sample records hundreds of thousands of distinct CDR3 sequences, around 45% of which are singletons. 30% to 35% of the sample is held by the ten biggest clonotypes.

Sample: blood. The chain is made from TRBV20-1 and TRBJ2-1; 7 central nucleotides agree with TRBD2. The sequence came from a woman aged 60-70 years in good health. For the CDR3, the sequence is CSARDPGGHNEQFF. The DNA reads as follows: TGCAGTGCTAGAGACCCGGGAGGACACAATGAGCAGTTCTTC.